The present TCR beta chain was sequenced within a study of cytomegalovirus exposure and HLA in healthy donors. This clone is a singleton in its sample. Its cognate antigen is unknown. The germline CDR1 and CDR2 sequences are SGHRS and YFSETQ. The germline V and J ends were trimmed by 0 bases and 8 bases, with 8 bases remaining between them. This CDR3 spans 12 amino acids. Notes on the study in general: Solely CMV serostatus was available to characterize immune exposure. V- and J-gene trimming in TCR beta was tied to a missense DCLRE1C variant by an analysis performed later. Reportedly, TCR beta sequences accurately predicted HLA-A and HLA-B alleles in most subjects.

With 60 Vbeta and 13 Jbeta primers, the PCR was carried out. The table came from immunoSEQ multiplex PCR; TCRdb's copy has only in-frame clones and leaves some out. The table has about 170,000 clones, 84% seen once. The chain combines TRBV5-1 with TRBJ1-2; D gene unclear. Sequences were obtained from PBMCs. This receptor was identified in a girl between 5 and 17 years old in good health and CMV-seropositive. The DNA of the CDR3 is TGCGCCAGCAGCTTGGGTCAGAAGGGCTACACCTTC. This encodes CASSLGQKGYTF.